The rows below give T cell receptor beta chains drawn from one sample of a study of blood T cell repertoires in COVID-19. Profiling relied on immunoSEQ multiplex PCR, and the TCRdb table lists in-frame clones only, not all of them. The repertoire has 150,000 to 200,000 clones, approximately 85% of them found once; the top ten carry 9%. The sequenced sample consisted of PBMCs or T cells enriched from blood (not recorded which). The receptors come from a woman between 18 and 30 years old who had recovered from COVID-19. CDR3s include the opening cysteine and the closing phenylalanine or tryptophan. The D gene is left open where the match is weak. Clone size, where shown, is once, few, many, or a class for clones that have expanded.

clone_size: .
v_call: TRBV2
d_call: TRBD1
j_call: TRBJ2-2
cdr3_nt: TGTGCCAGCAGGGGACAGGGGTTCACCGGGGAGCTGTTTTTT
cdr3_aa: CASRGQGFTGELFF

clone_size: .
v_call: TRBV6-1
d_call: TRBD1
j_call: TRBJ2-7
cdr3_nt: TGTGCCAGCAGTGAAGTTAGACAGGGGGGCTACGAGCAGTACTTC
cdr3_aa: CASSEVRQGGYEQYF

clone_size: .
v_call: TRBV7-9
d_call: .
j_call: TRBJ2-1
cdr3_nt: TGTGCCAGCAGCCCGCGTGGAGTCTCCTACAATGAGCAGTTCTTC
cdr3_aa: CASSPRGVSYNEQFF

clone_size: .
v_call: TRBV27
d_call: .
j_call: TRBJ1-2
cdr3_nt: TGTGCCAGCAGTTACGCCGGGACACCCTACACCTTC
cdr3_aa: CASSYAGTPYTF

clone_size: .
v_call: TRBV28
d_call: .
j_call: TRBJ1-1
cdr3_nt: TGTGCCAGCTGGGGTGAAGGAATCCTTACTGCTGACGGGGACACTGAAGCTTTCTTT
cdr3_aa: CASWGEGILTADGDTEAFF

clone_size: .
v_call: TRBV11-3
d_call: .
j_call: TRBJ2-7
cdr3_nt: TGTGCCAGCAGCTCAGGACAAGGCGAGCAGTACTTC
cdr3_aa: CASSSGQGEQYF

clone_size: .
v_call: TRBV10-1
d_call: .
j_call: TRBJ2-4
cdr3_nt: TGCGCCAGCAGTGATAACCTCGGGGCCAAAAACATTCAGTACTTC
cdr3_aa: CASSDNLGAKNIQYF

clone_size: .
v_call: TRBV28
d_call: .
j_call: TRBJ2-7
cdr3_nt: TGTGCCAGCGGACAGGAGGGCGAGCAGTACTTC
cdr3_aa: CASGQEGEQYF

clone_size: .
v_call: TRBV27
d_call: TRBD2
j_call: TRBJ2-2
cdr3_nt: TGTGCCAGCAGTTTCGGTCGGGGGGGCGGTCTTACCGGGGAGCTGTTTTTT
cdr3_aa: CASSFGRGGGLTGELFF

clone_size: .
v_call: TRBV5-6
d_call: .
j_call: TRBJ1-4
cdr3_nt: TGTGCCAGCAGCTCTAATGAGGGGAGGGGTGAAAAACTGTTTTTT
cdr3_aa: CASSSNEGRGEKLFF

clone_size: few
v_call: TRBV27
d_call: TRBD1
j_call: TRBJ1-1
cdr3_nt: TGTGCCAGCAGTTCCCGGACAGGGTTCACTGAAGCTTTCTTT
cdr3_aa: CASSSRTGFTEAFF

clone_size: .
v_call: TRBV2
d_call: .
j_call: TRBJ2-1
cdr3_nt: TGTGCCAGCAGTGAATCTCGGACATACAATGAGCAGTTCTTC
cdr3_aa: CASSESRTYNEQFF

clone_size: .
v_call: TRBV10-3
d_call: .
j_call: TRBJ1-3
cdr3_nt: TGTGCCATCAGTGAGGGACAGCAGAACACCATATATTTT
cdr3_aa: CAISEGQQNTIYF

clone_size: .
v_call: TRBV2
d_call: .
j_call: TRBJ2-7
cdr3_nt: TGTGCCAGCAGGAATGACCCAGGGGGGTCCTACGAGCAGTACTTC
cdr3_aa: CASRNDPGGSYEQYF

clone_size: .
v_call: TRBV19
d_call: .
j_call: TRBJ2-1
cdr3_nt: TGTGCCAGTAGTGTGTTAGATGAGCAGTTCTTC
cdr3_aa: CASSVLDEQFF

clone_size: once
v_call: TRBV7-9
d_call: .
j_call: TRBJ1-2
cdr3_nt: TGTGCCAGCAGCCCGGACAGATATGGCTACACCTTC
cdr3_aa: CASSPDRYGYTF

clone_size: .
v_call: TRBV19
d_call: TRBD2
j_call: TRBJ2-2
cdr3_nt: TGTGCCAGTACGACTAGCGGGGTTACCGGGGAGCTGTTTTTT
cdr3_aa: CASTTSGVTGELFF

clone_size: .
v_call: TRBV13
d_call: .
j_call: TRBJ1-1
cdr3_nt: TGTGCCAGCAGCTTAATGGGCGGGGGCACTGAAGCTTTCTTT
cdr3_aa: CASSLMGGGTEAFF

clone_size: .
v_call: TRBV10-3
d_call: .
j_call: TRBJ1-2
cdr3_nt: TGTGCCATCAGTGACCGGCAAACCGGGGGCTACACCTTC
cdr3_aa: CAISDRQTGGYTF

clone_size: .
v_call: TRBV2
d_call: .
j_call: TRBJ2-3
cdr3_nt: TGTGCCAGCAGTGAAGAGGCGGGGGCCACAGATACGCAGTATTTT
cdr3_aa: CASSEEAGATDTQYF

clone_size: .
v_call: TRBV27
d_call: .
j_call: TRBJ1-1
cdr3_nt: TGTGCCAGCAGTTTTAGCAGGGTTGCTGAAGCTTTCTTT
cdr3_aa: CASSFSRVAEAFF

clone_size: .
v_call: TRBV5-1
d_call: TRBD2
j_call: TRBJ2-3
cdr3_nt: TGCGCCAGCAGCTTGGATCGACTAGCGGGAGGGCCCAGGGAGGCCACAGATACGCAGTATTTT
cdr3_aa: CASSLDRLAGGPREATDTQYF

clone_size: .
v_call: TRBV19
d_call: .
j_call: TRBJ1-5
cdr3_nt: TGTGCCAGTAGTATTTCAGGGTTTGCCCAGCCCCAGCATTTT
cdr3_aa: CASSISGFAQPQHF

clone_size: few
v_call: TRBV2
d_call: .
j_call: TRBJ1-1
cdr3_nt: TGTGCCAGCAGTGAACGACAGACACTTAACACTGAAGCTTTCTTT
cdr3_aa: CASSERQTLNTEAFF

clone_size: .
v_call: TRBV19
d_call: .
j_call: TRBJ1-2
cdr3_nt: TGTGCCAGTAGGGACAGCACAAACTATGGCTACACCTTC
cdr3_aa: CASRDSTNYGYTF

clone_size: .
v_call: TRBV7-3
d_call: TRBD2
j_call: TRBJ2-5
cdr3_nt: TGTGCCAGCAGCCCCGGGACTAGCGGGAGTTGGGGAGAGACCCAGTACTTC
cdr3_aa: CASSPGTSGSWGETQYF